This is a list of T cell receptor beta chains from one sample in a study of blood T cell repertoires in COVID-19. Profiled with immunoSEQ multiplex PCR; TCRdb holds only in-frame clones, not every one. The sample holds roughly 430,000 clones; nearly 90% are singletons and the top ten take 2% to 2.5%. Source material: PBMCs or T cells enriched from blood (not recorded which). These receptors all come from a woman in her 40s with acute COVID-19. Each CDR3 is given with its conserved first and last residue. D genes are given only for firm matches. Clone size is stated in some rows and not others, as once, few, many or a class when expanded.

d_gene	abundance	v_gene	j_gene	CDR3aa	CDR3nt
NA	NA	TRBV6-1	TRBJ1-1	CASSELQGWTTTEAFF	TGTGCCAGCAGTGAACTGCAGGGGTGGACGACCACTGAAGCTTTCTTT
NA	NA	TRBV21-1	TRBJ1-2	CASSKNDTSHNYGYTF	TGTGCCAGCAGCAAAAATGACACTAGCCACAACTATGGCTACACCTTC
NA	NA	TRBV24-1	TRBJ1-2	CATSDLGGISGYTF	TGTGCCACCAGTGATTTGGGGGGGATCAGCGGCTACACCTTC
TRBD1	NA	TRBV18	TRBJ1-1	CASSPDRASEAFF	TGTGCCAGCTCTCCGGACAGGGCGAGTGAAGCTTTCTTT
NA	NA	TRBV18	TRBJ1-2	CASSPPLDSVINYGYTF	TGTGCCAGCTCACCACCGTTGGACAGCGTAATCAACTATGGCTACACCTTC
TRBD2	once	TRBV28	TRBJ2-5	CASTQRGVRETQYF	TGTGCCAGCACCCAGCGGGGGGTGAGGGAGACCCAGTACTTC
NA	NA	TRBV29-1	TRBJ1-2	CSARQETTIGYTF	TGCAGCGCCCGACAGGAGACAACTATCGGCTACACCTTC
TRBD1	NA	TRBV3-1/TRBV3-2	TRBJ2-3	CASSQAQGPDTQYF	TGTGCCAGCAGCCAAGCACAGGGGCCAGATACGCAGTATTTT
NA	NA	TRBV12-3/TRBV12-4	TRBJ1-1	CASSLEQNTEAFF	TGTGCCAGCAGTTTAGAACAGAACACTGAAGCTTTCTTT
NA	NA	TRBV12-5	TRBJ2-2	CASGLLPYQDGELFF	TGTGCTAGTGGTTTGTTGCCCTATCAGGACGGGGAGCTGTTTTTT
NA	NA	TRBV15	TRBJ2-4	CATSTSLGAEVQYF	TGTGCCACCAGCACGTCGTTAGGAGCCGAGGTTCAGTACTTC
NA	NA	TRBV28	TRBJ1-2	CASSLDRNYGYTF	TGTGCCAGCAGTCTCGACAGAAACTATGGCTACACCTTC
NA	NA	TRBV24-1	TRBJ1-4	CATSDQEKLFF	TGTGCCACCAGTGACCAGGAAAAACTGTTTTTT
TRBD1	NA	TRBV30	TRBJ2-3	CAWSVGQGALDTQYF	TGTGCCTGGAGTGTAGGACAGGGGGCCCTAGATACGCAGTATTTT
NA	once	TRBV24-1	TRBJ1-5	CATSDPLLAGVESNQPQHF	TGTGCCACCAGTGACCCACTATTAGCAGGGGTTGAAAGCAATCAGCCCCAGCATTTT
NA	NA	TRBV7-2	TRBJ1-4	CASSSPGHHNEKLFF	TGTGCCAGCAGCTCTCCGGGACACCACAATGAAAAACTGTTTTTT
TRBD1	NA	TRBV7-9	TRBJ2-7	CASSLRNRDRTTYEQYF	TGTGCCAGCAGCCTGAGAAACCGGGACAGAACCACCTACGAGCAGTACTTC
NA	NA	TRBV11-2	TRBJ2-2	CASSAIPAATGELFF	TGTGCCAGCAGCGCCATCCCTGCGGCCACCGGGGAGCTGTTTTTT
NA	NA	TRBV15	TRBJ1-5	CATSREQVSRNQPQHF	TGTGCCACCAGCAGAGAGCAGGTTTCGCGCAATCAGCCCCAGCATTTT
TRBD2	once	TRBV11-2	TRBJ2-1	CASTETSGGALYNEQFF	TGTGCCAGCACCGAGACTAGCGGGGGGGCCCTCTACAATGAGCAGTTCTTC
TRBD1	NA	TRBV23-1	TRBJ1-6	CASRRTGGGNSPLHF	TGCGCCAGCAGGAGGACAGGGGGCGGGAATTCACCCCTCCACTTT
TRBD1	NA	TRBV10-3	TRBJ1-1	CAISETGQGGMNTEAFF	TGTGCCATCAGTGAGACGGGACAGGGGGGCATGAACACTGAAGCTTTCTTT
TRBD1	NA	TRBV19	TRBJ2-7	CASSFTGEWMDEQYF	TGTGCCAGTAGTTTCACAGGGGAGTGGATGGACGAGCAGTACTTC
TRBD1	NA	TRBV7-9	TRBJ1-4	CASSPDRDREKLFF	TGTGCCAGCAGCCCGGACAGGGATAGGGAAAAACTGTTTTTT
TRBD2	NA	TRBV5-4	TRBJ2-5	CASSLSLAGVETQYF	TGTGCCAGCAGCTTATCCCTAGCGGGGGTGGAGACCCAGTACTTC
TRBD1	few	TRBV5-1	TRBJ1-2	CASSLGGQEGGYTF	TGCGCCAGCAGCTTGGGGGGACAGGAGGGCGGCTACACCTTC
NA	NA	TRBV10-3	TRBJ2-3	CAISESRSTDTQYF	TGTGCCATCAGTGAGTCGCGCAGCACAGATACGCAGTATTTT
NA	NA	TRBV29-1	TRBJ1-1	CSVQDRNTEAFF	TGCAGCGTTCAGGACAGGAACACTGAAGCTTTCTTT
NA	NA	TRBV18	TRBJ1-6	CASSPQVGRGNSPLHF	TGTGCCAGCTCACCACAGGTCGGAAGGGGTAATTCACCCCTCCACTTT
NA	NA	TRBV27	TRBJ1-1	CASSWSRDYAEAFF	TGTGCCAGCAGTTGGAGCAGGGATTATGCTGAAGCTTTCTTT
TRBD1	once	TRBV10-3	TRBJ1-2	CAIRGDREGYTF	TGTGCCATCAGGGGGGACAGGGAGGGCTACACCTTC
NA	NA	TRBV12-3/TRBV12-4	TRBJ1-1	CASSFGDTSGAFF	TGTGCCAGCAGTTTCGGGGACACCTCGGGAGCTTTCTTT
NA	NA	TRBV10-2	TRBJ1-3	CASRGDNLSSGNTIYF	TGCGCCAGCAGGGGGGACAATCTGAGCTCTGGAAACACCATATATTTT
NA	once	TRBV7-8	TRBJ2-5	CASSLAGGQETQYF	TGTGCCAGCAGCTTAGCGGGGGGCCAAGAGACCCAGTACTTC
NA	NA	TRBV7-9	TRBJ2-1	CASSPGGYPAYNEQFF	TGTGCCAGCAGCCCTGGCGGGTACCCCGCTTACAATGAGCAGTTCTTC
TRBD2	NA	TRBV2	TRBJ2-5	CASSGPGGGGQETQYF	TGTGCCAGCAGTGGCCCGGGCGGGGGGGGACAAGAGACCCAGTACTTC
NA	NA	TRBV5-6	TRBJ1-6	CASSLGGSNSPLHF	TGTGCCAGCAGCTTGGGAGGAAGCAATTCACCCCTCCACTTT
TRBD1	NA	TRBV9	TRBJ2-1	CASSVSGGNEQFF	TGTGCCAGCAGCGTATCAGGGGGCAATGAGCAGTTCTTC
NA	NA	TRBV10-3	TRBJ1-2	CAISEYRDGYTF	TGTGCCATCAGTGAGTACAGGGACGGCTACACCTTC
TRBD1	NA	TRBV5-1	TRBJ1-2	CASRLNRQGASGYTF	TGCGCCAGCCGATTAAACCGACAGGGGGCGTCTGGCTACACCTTC
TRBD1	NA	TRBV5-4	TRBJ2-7	CASSFSPGTGSYEQYF	TGTGCCAGCAGCTTTTCCCCCGGGACAGGATCCTACGAGCAGTACTTC
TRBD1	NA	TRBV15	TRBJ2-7	CATSIGTGGYEQYF	TGTGCCACCAGCATCGGGACAGGAGGCTACGAGCAGTACTTC
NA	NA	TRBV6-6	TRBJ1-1	CASRGQGTEAFF	TGTGCCAGCAGGGGACAAGGCACTGAAGCTTTCTTT
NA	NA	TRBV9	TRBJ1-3	CASSVIGSFSGNTIYF	TGTGCCAGCAGCGTAATCGGGAGTTTCTCTGGAAACACCATATATTTT
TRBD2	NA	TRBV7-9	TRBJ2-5	CASSIGSTSGGVETQYF	TGTGCCAGCAGCATCGGGTCGACTAGCGGAGGGGTAGAGACCCAGTACTTC
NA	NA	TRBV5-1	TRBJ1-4	CASSLGLTATLDNEKLFF	TGCGCCAGCAGCTTGGGCTTGACGGCGACTTTGGATAATGAAAAACTGTTTTTT
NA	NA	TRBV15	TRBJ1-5	CATSRDPFSNQPQHF	TGTGCCACCAGCAGAGATCCGTTTAGCAATCAGCCCCAGCATTTT
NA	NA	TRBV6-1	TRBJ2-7	CASSELGRVPSYEQYF	TGTGCCAGCAGTGAATTGGGCAGGGTTCCCTCCTACGAGCAGTACTTC
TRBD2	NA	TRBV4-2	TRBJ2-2	CASSPQRGGAGELFF	TGTGCCAGCAGCCCTCAGCGGGGGGGCGCCGGGGAGCTGTTTTTT
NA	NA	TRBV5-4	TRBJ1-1	CASSFYPGEAFF	TGTGCCAGCAGCTTTTATCCGGGTGAAGCTTTCTTT
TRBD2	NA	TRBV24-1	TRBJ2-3	CATSDSTSGGATDTQYF	TGTGCCACCAGTGATAGCACTAGCGGGGGGGCAACAGATACGCAGTATTTT
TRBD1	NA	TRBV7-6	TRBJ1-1	CASSLGTGGSEGTEAFF	TGTGCCAGCAGCTTGGGAACAGGGGGCTCGGAGGGTACTGAAGCTTTCTTT
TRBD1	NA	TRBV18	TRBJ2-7	CASSPPGTGRAYEQYF	TGTGCCAGCTCACCACCGGGGACAGGTAGGGCCTACGAGCAGTACTTC
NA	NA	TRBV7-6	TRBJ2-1	CASRRGGAGNEQFF	TGTGCCAGCAGGAGAGGGGGGGCCGGCAATGAGCAGTTCTTC
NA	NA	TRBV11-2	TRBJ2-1	CASSLGRGLGRNEQFF	TGTGCCAGCAGCTTAGGCAGGGGATTAGGACGCAATGAGCAGTTCTTC
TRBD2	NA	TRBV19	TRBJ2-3	CASSITSGGTDTQYF	TGTGCCAGTAGTATAACTAGCGGAGGCACAGATACGCAGTATTTT
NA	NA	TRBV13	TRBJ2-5	CASSLARGETQYF	TGTGCCAGCAGCTTAGCCAGGGGCGAGACCCAGTACTTC